This TCR beta chain was sequenced in a study of cytomegalovirus exposure and HLA in healthy donors (dated by TCRdb to 2015 to 2018). Regarding the research as a whole: An earlier analysis of approximately 600 of the donors reported 276 Gb of sequence data and some 120 million unique TCR beta sequences from about 179 million T cells. Alongside the repertoire data, information on donor age, sex, ethnicity and CMV serostatus was compiled. Genome-wide SNP genotypes for about three fifths of the roughly 670 donors were used in a later genetic analysis, which treated that subset as a discovery cohort. Rather than drawing on any new phenotypic data, the later analysis identified candidate immune exposures from TCR beta sequences and the way those sequences occurred across donors. In an earlier analysis of roughly 600 of the donors, high-throughput TCR beta sequencing was used to judge whether each TCR beta V gene segment behaved as functional or pseudogenic. Because of strong linkage in the cohort, roughly five DR-DQ haplotypes were treated as single units for association and clustering. All discovery cohort repertoires had been generated on a single sequencing platform. Among the roughly 430 genotyped donors, 81% belonged to the genetic ancestry cluster associated with self-reported Caucasian donors. The study profiled the T cell repertoires of 550 to 700 subjects by immunosequencing and related them to cytomegalovirus serostatus. A later analysis re-examined previously published TCR beta repertoires from about 670 donors and added high-resolution HLA genotyping to investigate patterns of TCR occurrence. Among roughly 400 genotyped donors of the cohort, an average of approximately 240,000 unique TCR beta nucleotide sequences was sequenced per donor, of which about 19% were non-productive. In addition to the first cohort of 666 subjects, a separate validation cohort of about 120 different subjects was used. The study combined high-throughput TCR immunosequencing, statistical association of individual TCRs with disease status, and machine learning to predict cytomegalovirus infection status. Roughly 300 gigabases of sequencing data and 70 million to 100 million unique TCR sequences made up an early release that covered several hundred HLA-typed donors. The study was designed to test whether signatures of past pathogen exposure could be identified by cataloging public T cell receptors. Typing coverage differed by locus: A, B, C, DRB1 and DQB1 were typed in about 629-630 donors, DQA1 in about 560, DPA1 in 600 to 610, and DPB1 in 472. HLA typing included class I and class II loci at four-digit resolution. Overall results and qualifications from the work: A group of highly shared sequence variants was considered likely to be a technical artifact of the sequencing pipeline. V-gene and J-gene trimming of TCR beta chains was associated with a missense DCLRE1C variant in a later genetic analysis, and the association was replicated in an independent cohort. In a later genetic analysis, fewer N-insertions in productive TCRs were reported among donors in an Asian-associated ancestry cluster than the roughly 640-donor mean. Immune exposure information for the cohort was limited to CMV serostatus. According to a later analysis, parvovirus B19, influenza, CMV and Epstein-Barr virus appeared linked to several top co-occurrence clusters. A further reported finding was that TCR beta sequences accurately predicted the HLA-A and HLA-B alleles for most subjects in the first cohort. It was suggested by the authors that the approach could potentially be generalized to other disease states and immunological phenotypes. HLA typing was unavailable for some donors at each locus, so association tests used only the typed subset. Assigning TCR associations to individual alleles was difficult when HLA alleles, especially DR and DQ, strongly co-occurred. Three of the identified cytomegalovirus-associated TCR beta chains were confirmed in vitro to be specific for cytomegalovirus antigens. At a false discovery rate of 0.05, a later analysis linked 15,000 to 20,000 TCR beta sequences to specific HLA alleles. Presence/absence analyses assumed roughly uniform sequencing depth across donors, an assumption that may not hold. Across donors, most TCR sequences were observed very rarely, whereas some public TCRs were present in many individuals. In a later analysis, the rate of TCR association differed among HLA loci, with DRB1 alleles having the most associated TCRs and HLA-C alleles having the fewest. In a later analysis, HLA-associated TCR beta chains showed more clonal expansion and lower generation probabilities than non-associated chains that were equally common. Approximately 18 rarely observed V segments, including chromosome 9 orphons, were excluded from the earlier analysis of several hundred of the donors because counts were too low. Some IMGT-functional V segments, including TRBV6-2 and TRBV6-3, could not be distinguished by the 87-base-pair reads and were therefore excluded. A total of fewer than 200 TCR beta chains were listed by the study as associated with cytomegalovirus. Broadly in line with IMGT annotations, most TCR beta V segments showed up in productive rearrangements about 87% or about 30% of the time in an earlier analysis of 450 to 600 of the donors. A later analysis found that most CMV-associated TCR beta chains appeared HLA-restricted, with HLA associations seemingly driven largely by CMV exposure. Linkage disequilibrium might explain the correlated functional status among segregating V segments, but an unknown experimental factor could not be ruled out. The cohort was sequenced for TCR beta chains only, and without alpha or paired-chain data the features that could be detected were limited. In both the original and validation cohorts, the classifier was reported to diagnose cytomegalovirus status with high specificity and sensitivity.

The cohort comprised under 700 healthy bone marrow donors. All cohort members were sampled while nominally healthy, although unrecorded immune exposures were likely present. The donor tested CMV seronegative, placing the donor among the approximately 400 seronegative members of the cohort. Every donor gave a peripheral blood sample, and the peripheral blood mononuclear cells from that sample were used for TCR beta sequencing. Genomic DNA extraction from the blood cell samples was performed with the Qiagen DNeasy Blood Extraction Kit. To prepare the library, the immunoSEQ multiplex PCR assay was applied. For the multiplex PCR, a mixture combining 60 forward primers for TCR Vbeta segments and 13 reverse primers for TCR Jbeta segments was used. The CDR3 region of rearranged TCR beta genes was amplified from genomic DNA by a multiplex PCR assay. The amplified TCR beta libraries were sequenced on the Illumina HiSeq System as 87-base-pair reads. For the original study's pipeline: A later analysis tallied roughly 78 million unique TCR beta chains across the 700 or so repertoires, and roughly 11 million of those chains were shared by two or more donors. A nearest-neighbor algorithm error-corrected the raw reads and collapsed the reads into unique sequences, merging closely related sequences to remove PCR and sequencing errors. CDR3 sequences were aligned to IMGT reference sequences to assign V, D and J gene segments. Each retained sequence needed at least a six-nucleotide match to both a V gene segment and a J gene segment. Rearrangements were classified as productive when the CDR3 lacked stop codons and remained in frame with V and J, and all other rearrangements were classified as non-productive. CDR3 was defined by IMGT convention, running from the second conserved V-encoded cysteine to the conserved J-encoded phenylalanine. The earlier analysis of 550 to 650 of the donors excluded any sequence lacking an unambiguous match to a single V gene segment. An earlier analysis of approximately 590 of the donors classified V segments as functional when productive rearrangements were above 56.7% and as segregating when the standard deviation between donors was above 5%. A statistical classification framework was developed to diagnose cytomegalovirus status using the catalog of TCR beta chain sequences. In a later analysis, TCR nucleotide sequences were compared against IMGT/GENE-DB human TR gene sequences so that V and J genes could be assigned. Using the TCRdist pipeline, a later analysis assigned CDR3 sequences along with most-parsimonious VDJ recombination scenarios. In a later analysis, every TCR beta chain was defined by the combination of its CDR3 amino acid sequence and its V-gene family, and reads without a unique V-gene family were dropped. In a later analysis, around 650 highly shared, low-generation-probability nucleotide sequences were removed to address suspected cross-contamination and a sequencing artifact. For each public chain, a later analysis derived a clonal expansion index from normalized ranks of inferred template counts within each repertoire. Generation probabilities in a later analysis came from a VDJ recombination model fitted to out-of-frame rearrangements, and those results were checked against IGoR. In a later analysis, TCR-TCR, TCR-HLA and TCR-CMV co-occurrence was scored with hypergeometric tests, and a repertoire-size bias correction was applied to TCR pairs. To estimate false discovery rates, a later analysis permuted the HLA or CMV assignments 20 times. A later analysis grouped co-occurring TCRs with DBSCAN, adding TCRdist sequence similarity when clustering within HLA-allele-positive subsets. Co-occurrence clustering excluded repertoires with fewer than 30,000 or more than 120,000 public chains, plus five with anomalous nucleotide sharing. Drawn from immuneACCESS, this table holds only the in-frame rearrangements with V and J called that TCRdb kept. Clones are partly lost; checked studies trace under half to an unresolved V gene and leave the rest unexplained. That table supplies the V and J calls and clone size; D and trimming were determined from the DNA. The sample yields about 160,000 clones; around three quarters were counted once. The ten largest clones capture about 2% of the sample.

Trimming removed 2 bases from V and 5 bases from J; the gene matches leave 11 bases unexplained. From cysteine to phenylalanine, the CDR3 is 18 amino acids long. Just the 54-base CDR3 DNA is kept, in frame starting at base 1. Per the germline V gene (reference sequence), MNHEY is the CDR1 and SMNVEV is the CDR2. About this clone: Its target antigen remains unknown. The input lacks base qualities; no much larger clone sits a single base away.

The rearranged chain carries TRBV27 and TRBJ2-3; TRBD2 aligns with 12 central bases. This TCR came from a man aged 35-49 years in good health and CMV-seronegative. The material sequenced was PBMCs. The nucleotide sequence reads TGTGCCAGCAGTTTAAATCCTCCGGGGGGACTAGCGGGAGATACGCAGTATTTT. This encodes CASSLNPPGGLAGDTQYF.